These 19 T cell receptor beta chains originate from one sample sequenced in a study of shared clonotypes between healthy human individuals. Sequencing used immunoSEQ multiplex PCR; TCRdb keeps in-frame clones, though not all of them. The table lists about 2.4 million clones, around nine tenths of them singletons, with over 0.12% in the top ten. Sequencing was done on a sample of naive CD4+ T cells sorted from blood. Subset meaning: CD45RA+ positively selected. The receptors were gathered from a man between 18 and 29 years old in good health.

CDR3 bases: TGTGCCAGCAGTGAAAATTGGGGGGGCAACGAGCAGTACTTC. It specifies CASSENWGGNEQYF. The chain has TRBV6-1 and TRBJ2-7; tentative D call: TRBD2 (7 bases). Germline-derived CDR1 and CDR2 are MNHNS and SASEGT. The CDR3 is made up of 14 amino acids. With 2 bases removed from V and 5 bases from J, the gap between germline ends came to 13 bases.

The gene calls are TRBV10-3 and TRBJ1-1, with D unclear. This CDR3 spans 13 amino acids. In germline, CDR1 is ENHRY, CDR2 SYGVKD. V was trimmed by 7 bases and J by 2 bases, leaving 11 bases between them. This CDR3 is CAITQNTNTEAFF. The CDR3 region has the DNA TGTGCCATCACCCAGAATACAAACACTGAAGCTTTCTTT.

V usage is TRBV27 and J usage is TRBJ1-2; weak D call: TRBD1 (6 bases). The CDR3 has 17 amino acids. Germline assignment: CDR1 MNHEY and CDR2 SMNVEV (reference sequence). Trimming took off 6 bases at V and 4 bases at J, with 24 bases between the two ends. CDR3 DNA: TGTGCCAGCAGGTTGGGGGGCGGGTCCTATGTTCCCTATGGCTACACCTTC. Translation: CASRLGGGSYVPYGYTF.

As concerns this clone: The sample has other DNA sequences that encode this CDR3 too. The chain couples TRBV7-9 to TRBJ2-1; 10 bases align to TRBD1. Germline-derived CDR1 and CDR2 are SEHNR and FQNEAQ (reference sequence). Trimming at V came to 5 bases and at J to 3 bases, leaving 4 bases not matched to a gene. The CDR3 contains 15 residues. The chain's CDR3 is CASSPGTGDYNEQFF. The CDR3 bases are TGTGCCAGCAGCCCCGGGACAGGGGACTACAATGAGCAGTTCTTC. Full variable domain (outside the CDR3, taken from reference TRBV7-9 and TRBJ2-1): DTGVSQNPRHKITKRGQNVTFRCDPISEHNRLYWYRQTLGQGPEFLTYFQNEAQLEKSRLLSDRFSAERPKGSFSTLEIQRTEQGDSAMYLCASSPGTGDYNEQFFGPGTRLTVL.

This clone is a singleton in its sample. Other nucleotide sequences from this sample produce the same CDR3. V and J are TRBV11-2 and TRBJ2-5; D gene ambiguous. This CDR3 is 13 amino acids long. Germline V CDR1 and CDR2: SGHAT, FQNNGV. V lost 3 bases and J lost 5, with 10 bases in between. The DNA of the CDR3 is TGTGCCAGCAGCTTTGGGGTGGGGGAGACCCAGTACTTC. Its protein product is CASSFGVGETQYF.

Comments on this clone: Other nucleotide sequences from this sample produce the same CDR3. V gene TRBV5-1 combines with J gene TRBJ2-7; D gene uncertain. CDR1 is SGHRS, CDR2 YFSETQ, per germline. The V and J ends lost 1 base and 3 bases respectively, with 2 bases between them. CDR3 length: 11 amino acids. The CDR3 coding sequence is TGCGCCAGCAGCTTGTTCTACGAGCAGTACTTC. Translation gives CASSLFYEQYF. The whole variable domain, remainder taken from reference TRBV5-1 and TRBJ2-7, is KAGVTQTPRYLIKTRGQQVTLSCSPISGHRSVSWYQQTPGQGLQFLFEYFSETQRNKGNFPGRFSGRQFSNSRSEMNVSTLELGDSALYLCASSLFYEQYFGPGTRLTVT.

Of note for this clone: The sample has other DNA sequences that encode this CDR3 too. This rearrangement joins TRBV10-3 to TRBJ2-7; perhaps TRBD1 as D (6 bases). V shed 9 bases and J shed 1 base, with 10 bases lying between them. Germline assignment: CDR1 ENHRY and CDR2 SYGVKD. The CDR3 has 12 residues. This chain's CDR3 is CAIRDTSYEQYF. The CDR3 nucleotides are TGTGCCATACGGGACACGTCCTACGAGCAGTACTTC.

The CDR3 sequence: CASSPTGYEVDTQYF. The CDR3 nucleotides are TGCGCCAGCAGCCCGACAGGGTATGAAGTAGATACGCAGTATTTT. The rearrangement uses TRBV10-2 and TRBJ2-3; TRBD1 matches at 7 bases. Germline V gene lookup returns CDR1 WSHSY and CDR2 SAAADI. CDR3 size: 15 residues. Losses at the gene ends were 6 bases for V and 5 bases for J; bases not matched to a gene: 11.

V gene TRBV11-3 combines with J gene TRBJ2-3; 10 bases are shared with TRBD2. The CDR3 is 16 residues long. Germline V lookup: CDR1 SGHNT, CDR2 YENEEA. J was trimmed by 5 bases and V by 2 bases; bases with no gene match: 7. The CDR3 nucleotides read TGTGCCAGCAGCTTACTAGGAGCGGGGGGGCTAGATACGCAGTATTTT. This codes for CASSLLGAGGLDTQYF. The whole variable domain, filled in from reference TRBV11-3 and TRBJ2-3, reads EAGVVQSPRYKIIEKKQPVAFWCNPISGHNTLYWYLQNLGQGPELLIRYENEEAVDDSQLPKDRFSAERLKGVDSTLKIQPAELGDSAVYLCASSLLGAGGLDTQYFGPGTRLTVL.

The chain joins TRBV28 to TRBJ2-3; 8 nucleotides align to TRBD1. V gave up 3 bases and J gave up 1 base; unmatched junction bases: 6. CDR3 length: 16 residues. Germline CDR1 and CDR2: MDHEN and SYDVKM. CDR3 sequence reads: CASSLSQGAGTDTQYF. Here the CDR3 DNA reads TGTGCCAGCAGTTTGTCCCAGGGGGCAGGCACAGATACGCAGTATTTT.

Worth noting for this clone: In the same sample, other DNA sequences code for this CDR3. The chain uses TRBV18 and TRBJ2-7; D unresolved. This CDR3 spans 14 amino acids. Germline V gene lookup returns CDR1 KGHSH and CDR2 LQKENI. V was trimmed by 0 bases and J by 3 bases, leaving 9 bases between them. CDR3 loop: CASSPPGPNYEQYF. CDR3 sequence (DNA): TGTGCCAGCTCACCACCAGGGCCAAACTACGAGCAGTACTTC.

The chain is built from TRBV7-9 and TRBJ1-5, with 8 bases identical to TRBD1. The CDR3 loop spans 19 amino acids. The V segment lost 3 bases and the J segment 7 bases; nucleotides outside the gene matches: 20. Germline loops: CDR1 SEHNR, CDR2 FQNEAQ (reference sequence). The CDR3 here is CASSFSFGQGRGLRQPQHF. The CDR3 nucleotides read TGTGCCAGCAGCTTTAGCTTCGGACAGGGAAGAGGGCTGAGACAGCCCCAGCATTTT.

V is TRBV6-1 and J is TRBJ2-2; D remains unclear. Germline-derived CDR1 and CDR2 are MNHNS and SASEGT. The V gene lost 2 bases and the J gene lost 0 bases, with 4 bases spanning the gap. The CDR3 is 14 amino acids. In DNA form, the CDR3 reads TGTGCCAGCAGTGAACAGTCGAACACCGGGGAGCTGTTTTTT. Translation: CASSEQSNTGELFF.

The chain uses TRBV7-2 and TRBJ2-7; possible D gene TRBD2, 7 bases. The length of the CDR3 is 14 residues. Germline CDR1 is SGHTA and CDR2 is FQGNSA. The ends were cut back, 6 bases at V and 2 bases at J, with 14 bases in the middle. CDR3 sequence: CASRAKGGAYEQYF. The DNA of the CDR3 is TGTGCCAGCAGGGCCAAGGGGGGGGCCTACGAGCAGTACTTC.

This clone has only a few counts. The chain combines TRBV10-3 with TRBJ1-5, with 7 bases lining up with TRBD1. CDR1 ENHRY and CDR2 SYGVKD come from the germline V gene. CDR3 length equals 15 residues. V trimming: 10 bases; J trimming: 2 bases; junction bases outside the gene matches: 11. This chain's CDR3 is CATAFRGDGNQPQHF. The CDR3, as DNA: TGTGCCACCGCATTCAGGGGGGATGGCAATCAGCCCCAGCATTTT.

This clone occurred once. The V gene is TRBV11-2, the J gene TRBJ2-1, with a tentative D call TRBD1 (6 bases). The ends were cut back, 4 bases at V and 5 bases at J, with 12 bases in the middle. CDR1 is SGHAT and CDR2 is FQNNGV in the germline V gene. The CDR3 contains 14 residues. CDR3 in amino acids: CASSSLQGHNEQFF. The DNA for the CDR3 is TGTGCCAGCAGCTCACTGCAGGGGCACAATGAGCAGTTCTTC.

The V call is TRBV5-4, the J call TRBJ2-1, with 13 bases that match TRBD2. The germline gives CDR1 SGHNT, CDR2 YYREEE (reference sequence). V lost 0 bases and J lost 7; bases outside the gene matches: 4. The CDR3 length is 16 residues. For the CDR3, the DNA is TGTGCCAGCAGCTTGGCCGGGACTAGCGGGGTGAATGAGCAGTTCTTC. Protein product: CASSLAGTSGVNEQFF.

The chain joins TRBV25-1 to TRBJ2-4, with D perhaps matching TRBD2 (6 bases). Per the germline V gene, CDR1 is MGHDK and CDR2 is SYGVNS. The CDR3 is 16 residues long. The V end lost 4 bases, the J end lost 0 bases, and 13 bases lay between the germline ends. The CDR3 DNA reads as TGTGCCAGCAGTGCCGGGGGAGGACTAGCCAAAAACATTCAGTACTTC. Translating gives CASSAGGGLAKNIQYF.

The chain carries TRBV7-9 and TRBJ2-5; 8 bases are shared with TRBD1. CDR3 length: 16 amino acids. J was trimmed by 4 bases and V by 3 bases; bases with no gene match: 10. Germline values: CDR1 SEHNR, CDR2 FQNEAQ (reference sequence). CDR3 loop: CASSFLGQGTAETQYF. CDR3 DNA sequence: TGTGCCAGCAGCTTCCTCGGACAGGGTACGGCAGAGACCCAGTACTTC.